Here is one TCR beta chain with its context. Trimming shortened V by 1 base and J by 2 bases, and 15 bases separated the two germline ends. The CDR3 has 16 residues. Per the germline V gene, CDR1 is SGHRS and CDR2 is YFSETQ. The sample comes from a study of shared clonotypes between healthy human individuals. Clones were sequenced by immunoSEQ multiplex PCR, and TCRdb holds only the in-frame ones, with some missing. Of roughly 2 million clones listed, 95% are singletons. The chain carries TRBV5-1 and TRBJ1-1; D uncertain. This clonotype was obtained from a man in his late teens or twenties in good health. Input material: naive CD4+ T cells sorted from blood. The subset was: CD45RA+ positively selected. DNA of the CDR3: TGCGCCAGCAGCTTGTCCTATGGGGAAGAAAACACTGAAGCTTTCTTT. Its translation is CASSLSYGEENTEAFF.